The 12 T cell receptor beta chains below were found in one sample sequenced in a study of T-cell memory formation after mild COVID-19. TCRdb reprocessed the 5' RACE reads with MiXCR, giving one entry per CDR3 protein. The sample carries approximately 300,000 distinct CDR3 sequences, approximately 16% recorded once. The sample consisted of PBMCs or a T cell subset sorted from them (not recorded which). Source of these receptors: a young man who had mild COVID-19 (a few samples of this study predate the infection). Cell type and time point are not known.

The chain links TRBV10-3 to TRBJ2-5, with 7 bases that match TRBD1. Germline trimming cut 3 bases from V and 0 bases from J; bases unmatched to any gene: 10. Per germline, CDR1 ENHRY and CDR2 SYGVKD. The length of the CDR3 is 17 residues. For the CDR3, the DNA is TGTGCCATCAGTGACCCTACAGGGGCCTACTACCAAGAGACCCAGTACTTC. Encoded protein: CAISDPTGAYYQETQYF.

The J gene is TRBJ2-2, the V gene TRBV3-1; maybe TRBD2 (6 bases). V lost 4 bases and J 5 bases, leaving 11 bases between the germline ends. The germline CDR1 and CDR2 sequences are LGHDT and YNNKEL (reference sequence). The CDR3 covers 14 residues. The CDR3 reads CASSPGLVTGELFF. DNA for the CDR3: TGTGCCAGCAGCCCGGGACTCGTTACCGGGGAGCTGTTTTTT.

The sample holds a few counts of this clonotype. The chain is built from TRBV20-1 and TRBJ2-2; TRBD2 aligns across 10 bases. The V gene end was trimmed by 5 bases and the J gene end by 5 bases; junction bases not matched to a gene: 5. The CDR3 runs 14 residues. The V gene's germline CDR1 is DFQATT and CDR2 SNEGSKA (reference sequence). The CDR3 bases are TGCAGTGCTTCAAGCGGGGGGGCGACCGGGGAGCTGTTTTTT. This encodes CSASSGGATGELFF.

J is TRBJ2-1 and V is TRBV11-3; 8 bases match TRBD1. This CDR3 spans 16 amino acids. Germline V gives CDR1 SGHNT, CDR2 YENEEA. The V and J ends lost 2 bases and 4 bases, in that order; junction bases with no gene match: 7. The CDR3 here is CASSLSGTGQYNEQFF. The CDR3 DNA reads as TGTGCCAGCAGCTTATCCGGGACAGGTCAATACAATGAGCAGTTCTTC. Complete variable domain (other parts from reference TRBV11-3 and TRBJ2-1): EAGVVQSPRYKIIEKKQPVAFWCNPISGHNTLYWYLQNLGQGPELLIRYENEEAVDDSQLPKDRFSAERLKGVDSTLKIQPAELGDSAVYLCASSLSGTGQYNEQFFGPGTRLTVL.

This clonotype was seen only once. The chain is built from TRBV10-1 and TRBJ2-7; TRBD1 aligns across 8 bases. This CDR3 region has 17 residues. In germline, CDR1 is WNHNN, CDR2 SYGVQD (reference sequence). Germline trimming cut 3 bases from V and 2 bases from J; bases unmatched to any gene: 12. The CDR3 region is CASSEPGQGEGTYEQYF. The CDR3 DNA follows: TGCGCCAGCAGTGAACCAGGACAGGGCGAGGGGACCTACGAGCAGTACTTC.

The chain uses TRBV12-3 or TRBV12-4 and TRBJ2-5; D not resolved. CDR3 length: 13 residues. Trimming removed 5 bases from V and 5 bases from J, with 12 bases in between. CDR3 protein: CASSQNNGETQYF. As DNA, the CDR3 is TGTGCCAGCAGTCAAAACAACGGCGAGACCCAGTACTTC.

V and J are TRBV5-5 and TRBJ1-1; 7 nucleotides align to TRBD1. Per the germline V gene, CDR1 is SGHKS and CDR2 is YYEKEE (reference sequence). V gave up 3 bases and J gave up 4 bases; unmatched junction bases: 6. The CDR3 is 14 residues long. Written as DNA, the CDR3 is TGTGCCAGCAGCTCATACCGGGACAGCACTGAAGCTTTCTTT. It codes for CASSSYRDSTEAFF.

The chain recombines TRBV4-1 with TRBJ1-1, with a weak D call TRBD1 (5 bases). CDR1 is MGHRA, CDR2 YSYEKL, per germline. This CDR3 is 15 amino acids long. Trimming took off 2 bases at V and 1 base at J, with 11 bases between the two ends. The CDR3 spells CASSQPGTQNTEAFF. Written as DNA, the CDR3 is TGCGCCAGCAGCCAACCCGGGACGCAGAACACTGAAGCTTTCTTT.

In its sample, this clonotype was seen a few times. The CDR3 region has the DNA TGTGCCAGCAGTTTAACCGGCAATGAAGCTTTCTTT. Its protein is CASSLTGNEAFF. This rearrangement joins TRBV12-3 or TRBV12-4 to TRBJ1-1; D ambiguous. The CDR3 length is 12 residues. With 2 bases removed from V and 7 bases from J, the gap between germline ends came to 8 bases.

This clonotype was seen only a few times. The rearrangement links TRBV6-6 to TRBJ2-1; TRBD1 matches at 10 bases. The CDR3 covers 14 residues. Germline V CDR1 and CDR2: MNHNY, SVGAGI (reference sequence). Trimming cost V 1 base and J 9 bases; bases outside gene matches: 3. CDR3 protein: CASSYYGTGVEQFF. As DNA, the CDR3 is TGTGCCAGCAGTTACTACGGGACAGGGGTTGAGCAGTTCTTC.

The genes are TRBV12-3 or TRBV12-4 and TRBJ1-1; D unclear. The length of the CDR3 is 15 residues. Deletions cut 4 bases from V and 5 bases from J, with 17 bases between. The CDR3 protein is CASSSSPRRRTEAFF. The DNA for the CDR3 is TGTGCCAGCAGTTCATCCCCCAGGCGGCGGACTGAAGCTTTCTTT.

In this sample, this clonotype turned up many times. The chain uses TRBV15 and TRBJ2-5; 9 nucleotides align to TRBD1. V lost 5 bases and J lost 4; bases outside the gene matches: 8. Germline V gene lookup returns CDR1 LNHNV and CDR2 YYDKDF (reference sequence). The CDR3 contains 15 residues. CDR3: CATSASDRGGETQYF. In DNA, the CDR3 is TGTGCCACCAGCGCTAGCGACAGGGGGGGAGAGACCCAGTACTTC.